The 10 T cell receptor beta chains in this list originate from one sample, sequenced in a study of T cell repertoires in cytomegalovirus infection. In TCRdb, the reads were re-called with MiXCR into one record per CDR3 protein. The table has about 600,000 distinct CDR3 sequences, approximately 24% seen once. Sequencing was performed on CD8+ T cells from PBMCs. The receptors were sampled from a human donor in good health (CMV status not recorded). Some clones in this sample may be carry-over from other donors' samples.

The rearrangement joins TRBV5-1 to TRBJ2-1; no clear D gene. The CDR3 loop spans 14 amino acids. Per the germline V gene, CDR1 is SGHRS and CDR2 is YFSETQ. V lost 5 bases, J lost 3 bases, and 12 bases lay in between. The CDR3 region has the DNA TGCGCCAGCAGTTTTGAGGCAGACTACAATGAGCAGTTCTTC. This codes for CASSFEADYNEQFF.

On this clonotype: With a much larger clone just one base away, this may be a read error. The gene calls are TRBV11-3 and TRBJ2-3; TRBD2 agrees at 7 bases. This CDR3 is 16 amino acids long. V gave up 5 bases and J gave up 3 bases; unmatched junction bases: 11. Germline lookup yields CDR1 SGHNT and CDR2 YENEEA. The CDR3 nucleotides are TGTGCCAGCAGCCCAGTGGAGAGCGGGGAAACAGATACGCAGTATTTT. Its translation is CASSPVESGETDTQYF.

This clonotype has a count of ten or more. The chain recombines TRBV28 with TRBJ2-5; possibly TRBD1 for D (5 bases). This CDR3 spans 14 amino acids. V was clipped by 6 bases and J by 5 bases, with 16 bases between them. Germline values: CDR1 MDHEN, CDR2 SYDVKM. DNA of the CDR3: TGTGCCAGCAGAACGATACCAGGGCGGGAGACCCAGTACTTC. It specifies CASRTIPGRETQYF.

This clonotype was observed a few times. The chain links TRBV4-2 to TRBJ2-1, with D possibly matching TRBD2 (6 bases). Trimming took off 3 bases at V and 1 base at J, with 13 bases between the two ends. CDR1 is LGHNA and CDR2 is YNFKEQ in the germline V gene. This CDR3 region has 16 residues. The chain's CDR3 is CASSQDRDSSYNEQFF. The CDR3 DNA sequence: TGTGCCAGCAGCCAGGATCGGGACTCTTCCTACAATGAGCAGTTCTTC.

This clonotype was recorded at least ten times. CDR3 region: CASSLLDGRTTDTQYF. As DNA, the CDR3 is TGTGCCAGCAGCTTATTGGACGGACGAACGACAGATACGCAGTATTTT. The chain has TRBV6-2 or TRBV6-3 and TRBJ2-3; D is ambiguous. The CDR3 extends over 16 amino acids. CDR1 is MNHEY and CDR2 is SVGEGT in the germline V gene. V lost 6 bases and J 3 bases, leaving 19 bases between the germline ends.

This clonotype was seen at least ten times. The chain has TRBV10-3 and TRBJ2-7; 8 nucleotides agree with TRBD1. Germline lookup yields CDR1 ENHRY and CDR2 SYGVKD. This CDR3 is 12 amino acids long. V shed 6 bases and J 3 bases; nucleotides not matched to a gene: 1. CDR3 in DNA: TGTGCCATCAGAACAGGGGGCTACGAGCAGTACTTC. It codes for CAIRTGGYEQYF.

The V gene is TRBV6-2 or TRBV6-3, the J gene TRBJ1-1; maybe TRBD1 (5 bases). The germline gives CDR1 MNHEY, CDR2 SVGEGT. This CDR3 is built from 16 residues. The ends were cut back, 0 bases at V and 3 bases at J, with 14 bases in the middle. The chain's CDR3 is CASSYSIRVGHTEAFF. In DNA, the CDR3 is TGTGCCAGCAGTTACTCGATACGAGTGGGGCACACTGAAGCTTTCTTT.

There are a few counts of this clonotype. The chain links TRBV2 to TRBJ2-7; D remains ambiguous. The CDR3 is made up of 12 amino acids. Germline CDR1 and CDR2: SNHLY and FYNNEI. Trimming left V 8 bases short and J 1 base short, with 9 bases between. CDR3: CASLPRSYEQYF. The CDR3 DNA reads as TGTGCCAGCCTCCCCCGGTCCTACGAGCAGTACTTC. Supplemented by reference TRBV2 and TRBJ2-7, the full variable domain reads EPEVTQTPSHQVTQMGQEVILRCVPISNHLYFYWYRQILGQKVEFLVSFYNNEISEKSEIFDDQFSVERPDGSNFTLKIRSTKLEDSAMYFCASLPRSYEQYFGPGTRLTVT.

CDR3 in DNA: TGTGCCAGCAGCTTAGCCCCAGGGGGTAGCAATCAGCCCCAGCATTTT. Translating gives CASSLAPGGSNQPQHF. The V call is TRBV7-6, the J call TRBJ1-5; 7 bases line up with TRBD1. Germline CDR1 reads SGHVS; CDR2 reads FNYEAQ. V dropped 0 bases and J dropped 0; count of bases not matched to a gene: 2. The CDR3 is made up of 16 amino acids.

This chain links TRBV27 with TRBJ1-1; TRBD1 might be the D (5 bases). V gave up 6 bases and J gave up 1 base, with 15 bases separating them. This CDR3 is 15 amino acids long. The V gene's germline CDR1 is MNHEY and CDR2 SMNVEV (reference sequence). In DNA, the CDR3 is TGTGCCAGCAGCCCCCGGTGGGGGTCGAACACTGAAGCTTTCTTT. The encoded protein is CASSPRWGSNTEAFF.